This is a list of T cell receptor beta chains from one sample in a study of human T cells and chemical hapten exposure. MiXCR was run by TCRdb on the RACE reads, yielding one entry per CDR3 protein. The profile shows about 120,000 distinct CDR3 sequences, approximately 13% of them singletons. The input for sequencing was whole blood, taken in connection with sensitization to the hapten diphenylcyclopropenone (DPC). Receptors were obtained from a young woman with alopecia areata. Some clones in this sample may be carry-over from other donors' samples. The CDR3 runs from the conserved cysteine through the conserved F or W. Each record gives: clone size, J gene, D gene, V gene, CDR3 protein, CDR3 DNA. D genes are given only for firm matches. Part of the rows lack a size; the others show once, few, many or a class for expanded clones.

. | TRBJ1-1 | . | TRBV7-9 | CASSLVQNTEAFF | TGTGCCAGCAGCTTAGTACAGAACACTGAAGCTTTCTTT
few | TRBJ1-1 | . | TRBV2 | CASSELISGTEAFF | TGTGCCAGCAGTGAACTTATTTCAGGGACTGAAGCTTTCTTT
. | TRBJ2-7 | . | TRBV12-3/TRBV12-4 | CASSLVANYEQYF | TGTGCCAGCAGTTTGGTAGCTAACTACGAGCAGTACTTC
few | TRBJ1-2 | . | TRBV5-6 | CASSLLGTNNYGYTF | TGTGCCAGCAGCTTACTGGGGACGAACAACTATGGCTACACCTTC
many | TRBJ1-3 | . | TRBV5-4 | CASSSKGGGRILSDGNTIYF | TGTGCCAGCAGCTCGAAAGGGGGGGGAAGGATCCTCTCAGATGGAAACACCATATATTTT
many | TRBJ1-1 | . | TRBV7-8 | CASSPIDTSPTEAFF | TGTGCCAGCAGCCCAATTGACACCTCGCCCACTGAAGCTTTCTTT
few | TRBJ1-5 | . | TRBV18 | CASSPAGVWGNQPQHF | TGTGCCAGCTCACCAGCAGGAGTTTGGGGCAATCAGCCCCAGCATTTT
few | TRBJ2-7 | . | TRBV27 | CASSSSSYEQYF | TGTGCCAGCAGTTCCAGCTCCTACGAGCAGTACTTC
many | TRBJ1-6 | . | TRBV11-3 | CASSPRHRVRLNSPLHF | TGTGCCAGCAGCCCGAGACATAGAGTAAGACTCAATTCACCCCTCCACTTT
few | TRBJ2-5 | . | TRBV11-2 | CASNEGKETQYF | TGTGCCAGCAACGAGGGGAAAGAGACCCAGTACTTC
. | TRBJ2-4 | TRBD2 | TRBV10-2 | CASSRLAGFAKNIQYF | TGCGCCAGCAGTAGGCTAGCGGGATTTGCCAAAAACATTCAGTACTTC
few | TRBJ1-2 | . | TRBV5-1 | CASSLDGGGDLHYGYTF | TGCGCCAGCAGCTTGGATGGAGGGGGAGATCTTCACTATGGCTACACCTTC
many | TRBJ1-1 | . | TRBV4-2 | CASSQIQGATEAFF | TGTGCCAGCAGCCAGATACAGGGTGCCACTGAAGCTTTCTTT
many | TRBJ1-2 | TRBD1 | TRBV6-5 | CASTRTGGGGYGYTF | TGTGCCAGCACCCGGACAGGGGGCGGAGGCTATGGCTACACCTTC
. | TRBJ2-1 | TRBD2 | TRBV9 | CASSATGTSSYNEQFF | TGTGCCAGCAGCGCGACCGGGACTAGCTCCTACAATGAGCAGTTCTTC
many | TRBJ2-6 | . | TRBV10-3 | CAIRNTGYGANVLTF | TGTGCCATCAGAAACACAGGGTATGGGGCCAACGTCCTGACTTTC
many | TRBJ1-1 | . | TRBV12-3/TRBV12-4 | CASRDRPGEGPEAFF | TGTGCCAGCAGGGACCGTCCCGGGGAGGGCCCTGAAGCTTTCTTT
. | TRBJ2-3 | . | TRBV20-1 | CSAGPGGTDTQYF | TGCAGTGCGGGTCCGGGGGGCACAGATACGCAGTATTTT
. | TRBJ2-1 | TRBD2 | TRBV28 | CASSSTSGARKLF | TGTGCCAGCAGCTCGACTAGCGGGGCCCGAAAGCTCTTC
many | TRBJ1-5 | . | TRBV10-2 | CASSEGDGRNQPQHF | TGCGCCAGCAGTGAGGGGGACGGACGCAATCAGCCCCAGCATTTT
few | TRBJ1-1 | . | TRBV29-1 | CSVAQPGDLNTEAFF | TGCAGCGTTGCCCAACCCGGGGACCTGAACACTGAAGCTTTCTTT
. | TRBJ2-2 | . | TRBV9 | CASSVEWGITGELFF | TGTGCCAGCAGCGTAGAGTGGGGGATAACCGGGGAGCTGTTTTTT
. | TRBJ2-7 | . | TRBV2 | CASRQDGTYEQYF | TGTGCCAGCAGGCAGGACGGCACCTACGAGCAGTACTTC
many | TRBJ2-1 | TRBD2 | TRBV4-3 | CASSQGPSGGNNEQFF | TGCGCCAGCAGCCAAGGACCCAGCGGGGGTAACAATGAGCAGTTCTTC
. | TRBJ2-2 | . | TRBV20-1 | CSARRTNTGELFF | TGCAGTGCTAGGCGCACGAACACCGGGGAGCTGTTTTTT
few | TRBJ2-1 | . | TRBV18 | CASSQASYNEQFF | TGTGCCAGCTCCCAAGCCTCCTACAATGAGCAGTTCTTC
few | TRBJ1-6 | . | TRBV20-1 | CSAHRLGDSPLHF | TGCAGTGCTCACAGGCTGGGGGATTCACCCCTCCACTTT
few | TRBJ1-1 | . | TRBV20-1 | CSAPPVNTEAFF | TGCAGTGCTCCGCCAGTGAACACTGAAGCTTTCTTT
few | TRBJ2-3 | . | TRBV2 | CASRIGGGLTDTQYF | TGTGCCAGCAGGATAGGAGGGGGCCTCACAGATACGCAGTATTTT
. | TRBJ2-6 | TRBD2 | TRBV18 | CASSRTSRSGANVLTF | TGTGCCAGCTCCCGGACTAGCCGTAGCGGGGCCAACGTCCTGACTTTC
. | TRBJ2-1 | TRBD1 | TRBV5-5 | CASSPRTGPRNEQFF | TGTGCCAGCAGTCCTAGGACAGGGCCCCGAAATGAGCAGTTCTTC
many | TRBJ1-2 | TRBD1 | TRBV18 | CASSPRTGTDGYTF | TGTGCCAGCTCACCACGAACCGGGACAGATGGCTACACCTTC
few | TRBJ2-3 | TRBD2 | TRBV6-5 | CASSYSTSGVSDTQYF | TGTGCCAGCAGTTACTCGACTAGCGGGGTTTCAGATACGCAGTATTTT
. | TRBJ2-2 | TRBD1 | TRBV6-5 | CASSRSLGQGGTGELFF | TGTGCCAGCAGTCGTTCTTTGGGACAGGGAGGCACCGGGGAGCTGTTTTTT
. | TRBJ1-5 | . | TRBV9 | CASSVYMGLSNQPQHF | TGTGCCAGCAGCGTATACATGGGGTTGAGCAATCAGCCCCAGCATTTT
. | TRBJ2-5 | TRBD2 | TRBV20-1 | CSARGLAQQETQYF | TGCAGTGCTAGAGGACTAGCGCAACAAGAGACCCAGTACTTC
. | TRBJ2-6 | . | TRBV24-1 | CATSDPPTPSASGANVLTF | TGTGCCACCAGTGATCCCCCGACCCCCAGCGCCTCTGGGGCCAACGTCCTGACTTTC
. | TRBJ1-1 | . | TRBV12-3/TRBV12-4 | CASSPSGMNTEAFF | TGTGCCAGCAGTCCCTCGGGGATGAACACTGAAGCTTTCTTT
many | TRBJ1-5 | . | TRBV7-2 | CASSLGPMISGNQPQHF | TGTGCCAGCAGCTTAGGCCCAATGATCTCCGGCAATCAGCCCCAGCATTTT
. | TRBJ2-7 | TRBD2 | TRBV20-1 | CSANLGGGLTSYEQYF | TGCAGTGCTAATCTCGGGGGAGGGCTAACGTCCTACGAGCAGTACTTC
many | TRBJ1-2 | TRBD1 | TRBV20-1 | CSAGPPGQDGYTF | TGCAGTGCTGGGCCCCCGGGACAGGATGGCTACACCTTC
few | TRBJ1-1 | . | TRBV29-1 | CSAMDQHEAFF | TGCAGCGCCATGGACCAACACGAAGCTTTCTTT
. | TRBJ2-2 | . | TRBV30 | CAWREHSGPNTGELFF | TGTGCCTGGAGGGAACACAGCGGACCGAACACCGGGGAGCTGTTTTTT
. | TRBJ2-2 | . | TRBV5-4 | CASSLGTRNTGELFF | TGTGCCAGCAGCCTCGGGACAAGAAACACCGGGGAGCTGTTTTTT
. | TRBJ1-3 | . | TRBV30 | CAWKMDAGNTIYF | TGTGCCTGGAAGATGGATGCAGGAAACACCATATATTTT
few | TRBJ2-6 | . | TRBV19 | CASSILQTSISGANVLTF | TGTGCCAGTAGTATTCTCCAAACCTCGATATCGGGGGCCAACGTCCTGACTTTC
few | TRBJ2-7 | . | TRBV5-1 | CASSSRTVPSYEQYF | TGCGCCAGCAGTAGTCGGACAGTACCTTCCTACGAGCAGTACTTC
. | TRBJ1-1 | . | TRBV29-1 | CSVATRGGTEAFF | TGCAGCGTCGCCACTAGAGGGGGCACTGAAGCTTTCTTT
many | TRBJ2-1 | . | TRBV4-1 | CASSQDWWGGTKAPHNEQFF | TGCGCCAGCAGCCAAGATTGGTGGGGGGGGACAAAGGCCCCCCACAATGAGCAGTTCTTC
many | TRBJ2-3 | TRBD2 | TRBV6-4 | CASSVTSGDTDTQYF | TGTGCCAGCAGTGTGACTAGCGGGGACACAGATACGCAGTATTTT
few | TRBJ2-7 | . | TRBV5-6 | CASSPPGARTYEQYF | TGTGCCAGCAGCCCCCCCGGGGCGCGCACCTACGAGCAGTACTTC
. | TRBJ1-1 | TRBD1 | TRBV12-3/TRBV12-4 | CASRDRGTNTEAFF | TGTGCCAGCAGGGACAGGGGGACCAACACTGAAGCTTTCTTT
once | TRBJ2-7 | TRBD1 | TRBV5-1 | CASSLDGRGPIEQYF | TGCGCCAGCAGCTTGGACGGCAGGGGGCCGATCGAGCAGTACTTC
few | TRBJ1-4 | . | TRBV6-1 | CASSDRGKKLFF | TGTGCCAGCAGTGACAGGGGTAAAAAACTGTTTTTT
many | TRBJ2-4 | . | TRBV6-2/TRBV6-3 | CASSFRLLAKNIQYF | TGTGCCAGCAGTTTCAGACTACTAGCCAAAAACATTCAGTACTTC
few | TRBJ1-2 | . | TRBV30 | CAWSLSRVANYGYTF | TGTGCCTGGAGTCTCTCCAGAGTAGCTAACTATGGCTACACCTTC
. | TRBJ2-3 | TRBD1 | TRBV7-9 | CASSPGDSPTDTQYF | TGTGCCAGCAGCCCCGGGGACAGCCCGACAGATACGCAGTATTTT
. | TRBJ1-5 | TRBD1 | TRBV6-1 | CASSEDRASNQPQHF | TGTGCCAGCAGTGAGGACAGGGCTAGCAATCAGCCCCAGCATTTT
few | TRBJ1-2 | . | TRBV14 | CASSDGFLGGIF | TGTGCCAGCAGCGATGGATTCTTGGGCGGAATCTTC
many | TRBJ1-6 | . | TRBV19 | CASETASSYNSPLHF | TGTGCCAGTGAGACGGCCAGCTCCTATAATTCACCCCTCCACTTT